These T cell receptor beta chains were read from a single sample in a study of cytotoxic CD8 clonotypes in ibrutinib-treated CLL. Clones were sequenced by immunoSEQ multiplex PCR, and TCRdb holds only the in-frame ones, with some missing. Of 6,000 to 8,500 clones listed, 70% to 85% are singletons. The sequencing here drew on PBMCs, taken before ibrutinib treatment. Receptors were obtained from a human donor with chronic lymphocytic leukemia. Each CDR3 is given with its conserved first and last residue. The D gene is left open where the match is weak. Size tells how often a clone was seen (once, few, many) or the class of an expanded clone, and some rows leave it out.

v_call	clone_size	j_call	d_call	cdr3_aa	cdr3_nt
TRBV10-3	.	TRBJ1-1	.	CAISEVKGAALQAFF	TGTGCCATCAGTGAGGTTAAGGGTGCCGCTCTACAAGCTTTCTTT
TRBV19	.	TRBJ1-1	.	CASSGLAAPKAFF	TGTGCCAGTAGCGGACTGGCAGCTCCTAAAGCTTTCTTT
TRBV5-1	.	TRBJ2-1	.	CASRSPGRGVNEQFF	TGCGCCAGCAGATCCCCGGGGCGGGGAGTCAATGAGCAGTTCTTC
TRBV4-1	few	TRBJ2-1	TRBD2	CASSQAMDTSGRDNEQFF	TGCGCCAGCAGCCAAGCCATGGATACTAGCGGGAGAGACAATGAGCAGTTCTTC
TRBV19	.	TRBJ1-1	.	CASSILQFKQGWKFRNTEAFF	TGTGCCAGTAGTATTCTCCAATTTAAGCAGGGGTGGAAATTTCGGAACACTGAAGCTTTCTTT
TRBV7-9	.	TRBJ1-4	.	CASSLEWSGAGKLFF	TGTGCCAGCAGCTTAGAGTGGAGCGGGGCTGGAAAACTGTTTTTT
TRBV30	few	TRBJ1-6	.	CAHRTTVSYNSPLHF	TGTGCCCACAGAACGACAGTCTCCTATAATTCACCCCTCCACTTT
TRBV7-6	.	TRBJ1-5	.	CASSIEEAGTGQPQHF	TGTGCCAGCAGTATCGAAGAGGCAGGGACGGGTCAGCCCCAGCATTTT
TRBV28	once	TRBJ2-7	TRBD2	CASSTSGSVGEQYF	TGTGCCAGCAGTACTAGCGGGAGTGTGGGCGAGCAGTACTTC
TRBV6-6	.	TRBJ2-7	.	CASSYFRVKEYEQYF	TGTGCCAGCAGTTACTTCAGGGTTAAAGAATACGAGCAGTACTTC
TRBV27	.	TRBJ2-7	TRBD1	CASSFDSDRLYEQYF	TGTGCCAGCAGTTTCGACTCGGACAGGCTTTACGAGCAGTACTTC
TRBV2	.	TRBJ1-2	.	CASSDPGGYGYTF	TGTGCCAGCAGTGACCCAGGCGGCTATGGCTACACCTTC
TRBV2	.	TRBJ1-5	.	CASSVGANQPQHF	TGTGCCAGCAGTGTGGGAGCAAATCAGCCCCAGCATTTT
TRBV2	.	TRBJ2-5	TRBD1	CASSGGTGSETQYF	TGTGCCAGCAGTGGTGGGACAGGGTCAGAGACCCAGTACTTC
TRBV19	.	TRBJ1-5	TRBD1	CASRDRVEGNQPQHF	TGTGCCAGTAGAGACAGGGTGGAGGGCAATCAGCCCCAGCATTTT
TRBV28	.	TRBJ2-5	TRBD2	CASRAGGQETQYF	TGTGCCAGCAGGGCGGGGGGACAAGAGACCCAGTACTTC
TRBV5-4	.	TRBJ2-5	.	CASSLDLWDTQYF	TGTGCCAGCAGCTTGGATCTATGGGATACCCAGTACTTC
TRBV7-2	.	TRBJ2-3	.	CASSLFPGNADTQYF	TGTGCCAGCAGCTTATTTCCTGGGAACGCAGATACGCAGTATTTT
TRBV27	few	TRBJ1-1	.	CASSFSGAAGAFF	TGTGCCAGCAGTTTCTCAGGTGCCGCCGGGGCTTTCTTT
TRBV7-2	once	TRBJ1-4	.	CASSSPGGGYNEKLFF	TGTGCCAGCAGCTCCCCTGGGGGGGGGTATAATGAAAAACTGTTTTTT
TRBV6-5	.	TRBJ1-1	TRBD1	CASRRTGAEAFF	TGTGCCAGCAGACGGACAGGGGCTGAAGCTTTCTTT
TRBV5-1	.	TRBJ1-1	.	CASSYTRVGDLGNTEAFF	TGCGCCAGCAGCTACACCAGAGTCGGGGATCTCGGAAACACTGAAGCTTTCTTT